What follows are 15 T cell receptor beta chains derived from one specimen sequenced in a study of response to subunit inactivated influenza vaccine. Using its own MiXCR run on the RT-PCR reads, TCRdb lists one record per CDR3 protein. The data hold over 150,000 distinct CDR3 sequences, with around 9% observed a single time. The input for sequencing was non-naive T cells sorted from PBMCs, taken on the day of vaccination. The receptors were sampled from a man aged 45-65 years who received an inactivated influenza vaccine.

There are many counts of this clonotype. The rearrangement uses TRBV20-1 and TRBJ2-7, with TRBD1 matching over 7 bases. Germline V gives CDR1 DFQATT, CDR2 SNEGSKA (reference sequence). This CDR3 is 13 amino acids long. Trimming took 6 bases from V and 2 from J; bases not matched to a gene: 7. CDR3 residues: CSADTGAAYEQYF. The CDR3 DNA sequence: TGCAGTGCAGATACAGGGGCCGCCTACGAGCAGTACTTC.

This clonotype was seen at least ten times. The gene calls are TRBV13 and TRBJ2-1; D possibly corresponds to TRBD1 (6 bases). The V end lost 6 bases, the J end lost 7 bases, and 22 bases lay between the germline ends. There are 16 residues in the CDR3. From germline, CDR1 is PRHDT and CDR2 FYEKMQ (reference sequence). CDR3 nucleotides: TGTGCCAGCAGTTTCATTACAGGGCGAAGGGTTAATGAGCAGTTCTTC. It specifies CASSFITGRRVNEQFF.

This clonotype was recorded at least ten times. The CDR3 loop is CASRRGDRGTYEQYF. CDR3 DNA sequence: TGTGCCAGCAGGAGGGGGGACAGGGGTACCTACGAGCAGTACTTC. The rearrangement links TRBV12-3 or TRBV12-4 to TRBJ2-7; 10 nucleotides align to TRBD1. The CDR3 has 15 amino acids. The V and J ends lost 6 bases and 2 bases, in that order; junction bases with no gene match: 7.

There are a few counts of this clonotype. V is TRBV5-1 and J is TRBJ2-2, with TRBD1 identical over 9 bases. CDR3 size: 16 residues. With V trimmed by 0 bases and J by 4 bases, 4 bases remained unmatched. Germline CDR1 and CDR2: SGHRS and YFSETQ. In DNA, the CDR3 is TGCGCCAGCAGCTTGGTGGGACAGGGAGGCACCGGGGAGCTGTTTTTT. This encodes CASSLVGQGGTGELFF.

Points on this clonotype: This may be a read error: a much more frequent sequence differs by one nucleotide. This rearrangement joins TRBV5-1 to TRBJ1-2; no definite D call. The length of the CDR3 is 15 residues. Deletions cut 0 bases from V and 4 bases from J, with 13 bases between. CDR1 and CDR2 from the germline V gene are SGHRS and YFSETQ. For the CDR3, the DNA is TGCGCCAGCAGCTTGGATCCGAGGACGTGCTATGGCTACACCTTC. This sequence encodes CASSLDPRTCYGYTF.

This sequence joins TRBV7-9 and TRBJ2-3, with a possible D match to TRBD1 (6 bases). V shed 8 bases and J shed 1 base, with 13 bases lying between them. Germline CDR1 is SEHNR and CDR2 is FQNEAQ (reference sequence). This CDR3 comprises 14 residues. The CDR3 reads CASPPGVGTDTQYF. The CDR3 nucleotides are TGTGCCAGCCCGCCAGGGGTGGGCACAGATACGCAGTATTTT.

In this sample, this clonotype turned up a few times. The chain couples TRBV20-1 to TRBJ2-7, with D maybe TRBD2 (6 bases). Germline V gene data show CDR1 as DFQATT and CDR2 as SNEGSKA (reference sequence). The V end was cut by 2 bases, the J end by 2 bases, with 13 bases between. CDR3 size: 14 residues. The CDR3 region has the DNA TGCAGTGCTAGAAGTCTAGCGAAGACCTACGAGCAGTACTTC. Its translation is CSARSLAKTYEQYF.

The chain has TRBV7-3 and TRBJ2-3; D is unresolved. CDR3 length: 14 residues. V was pared by 7 bases and J by 1 base, with 12 bases between. Looked up from germline, CDR1 is SGHTA and CDR2 is FQGTGA. The CDR3 bases are TGTGCCAGCAAAACGGACGCGGGCACAGATACGCAGTATTTT. Translating gives CASKTDAGTDTQYF.

This chain joins TRBV7-2 and TRBJ2-5; TRBD2 matches at 11 bases. Germline V gene data show CDR1 as SGHTA and CDR2 as FQGNSA. CDR3 length: 17 amino acids. J gave up 2 bases and V 5 bases, and 10 bases lay outside the gene matches. The CDR3 here is CASSRGTSGGGQETQYF. CDR3 sequence (DNA): TGTGCCAGCAGCCGAGGGACTAGCGGAGGGGGGCAAGAGACCCAGTACTTC.

This clonotype was recorded at least ten times. The chain combines TRBV10-2 with TRBJ1-5; possible D gene TRBD1, 6 bases. This CDR3 region has 14 residues. Germline values: CDR1 WSHSY, CDR2 SAAADI. Trimming removed 4 bases from V and 11 bases from J, with 18 bases in between. The CDR3 DNA sequence: TGCGCCAGCAGTGGGACAGTGGGGGGTTCGGCCCAGCATTTT. Its protein is CASSGTVGGSAQHF.

This clonotype was seen a few times. This chain connects TRBV6-2 or TRBV6-3 to TRBJ1-5; D is unclear. CDR3 length equals 15 residues. V lost 2 bases, J lost 0 bases, and 8 bases lay in between. CDR1 and CDR2 (germline): MNHEY, SVGEGT. DNA of the CDR3: TGTGCCAGCAGTTACATGGGTGATAGCAATCAGCCCCAGCATTTT. Translating gives CASSYMGDSNQPQHF.

The table lists this clonotype with a few counts. V is TRBV7-2 and J is TRBJ2-7; a weak D match, TRBD1 (5 bases). Germline CDR1 SGHTA, CDR2 FQGNSA. The CDR3 runs 13 residues. V lost 4 bases and J 6 bases, leaving 13 bases between the germline ends. This CDR3 is CASSSTQGTEQYF. CDR3 DNA sequence: TGTGCCAGCAGCTCAACCCAGGGTACCGAGCAGTACTTC.

The chain employs TRBV6-2 or TRBV6-3 and TRBJ1-1; D might be TRBD1 (6 bases). Per germline, CDR1 MNHEY and CDR2 SVGEGT. The CDR3 extends over 16 amino acids. V was pared by 0 bases and J by 1 base, with 12 bases between. The CDR3 sequence is CASSYSQGRGNTEAFF. CDR3 bases: TGTGCCAGCAGTTACTCACAGGGAAGAGGGAACACTGAAGCTTTCTTT.

This clonotype showed up many times. The chain links TRBV3-1 to TRBJ1-6; 9 bases agree with TRBD1. V was pared by 3 bases and J by 7 bases, with 16 bases of the junction left unmatched. Germline V gene sequence: CDR1 LGHDT, CDR2 YNNKEL (reference sequence). The CDR3 runs 19 residues. The CDR3 DNA follows: TGTGCCAGCAGCCAGAGCAGGCCTTTGAGGGACAGGGAGAATTCACCCCTCCACTTT. Protein sequence: CASSQSRPLRDRENSPLHF.

This sequence joins TRBV2 and TRBJ2-7; perhaps D is TRBD1 or TRBD2 (6 bases each). Germline CDR1 SNHLY, CDR2 FYNNEI. Trimming removed 6 bases at V and 6 bases at J, with 9 bases between. The CDR3 is made up of 11 amino acids. CDR3 amino acids: CASRQGGEQYF. The CDR3 DNA reads TGTGCCAGCAGACAGGGAGGCGAGCAGTACTTC.